This T cell receptor (beta chain) was recorded in a study of CXCR3-negative and CXCR3-positive naive CD8 T cells. For this clonotype: Its matching antigen is unknown.

TRB cDNA was prepared as libraries by UMI-labeled 5' RACE. TCRdb re-called the 5' RACE reads, yielding one record per CDR3 amino acid sequence without DNA. Recorded for this sample: about 130,000 distinct CDR3 sequences. Findings and caveats of the study: Naive cells used TRBV-TRBJ genes in much the same way whether CXCR3-negative or CXCR3-positive; memory cells did not.

CDR3 length: 14 amino acids. The source is a human donor in good health. Some clones in this sample may be carry-over from other donors' samples. The sequenced sample was naive CXCR3- CD8+ T cells from blood. Subset indicated: CD45RO-CCR7+CD27+CD95- naive CD8+ T cells lacking CXCR3 (TNR3-). The V gene is TRBV12-3 or TRBV12-4, the J gene TRBJ2-3. The chain's CDR3 is CASSSNLNTDTQYF.